This T cell receptor (beta chain) was profiled in a study of blood T cell repertoires in COVID-19. Study details: The samples span acute and convalescent COVID-19 from the United States, Italy and Spain. Nucleic acid was either cDNA or gDNA, and it came from T cells, B-cell-depleted T cells, or PBMCs.

The authors' processing: Reference gene primers were amplified, and this amplification served to estimate nucleated cell counts. Clones were read by immunoSEQ multiplex PCR, and TCRdb kept only the in-frame ones, dropping some. Clone size and the V and J calls come from that table; the DNA yielded D and trimming. The data show just over 350,000 clones, 75% to 90% seen once. The CDR3 length is 18 residues. In germline, CDR1 is SGHNT, CDR2 YENEEA. Between the trimmed V and J ends, which lost 1 base and 1 base, there was a span of 16 bases. The V gene is TRBV11-3, the J gene TRBJ2-2; perhaps TRBD1 as D (6 bases). The source is a woman aged 55-70 years with COVID-19, enrolled during active disease. Specimen: peripheral blood. The DNA for the CDR3 is TGTGCCAGCAGCTTAGTTTTCGCTGGGACAAAGAACACCGGGGAGCTGTTTTTT. This translates into CASSLVFAGTKNTGELFF.